Following are 24 T cell receptor beta chains from one sample sequenced in a study of blood T cell repertoires in COVID-19. Sequenced by immunoSEQ multiplex PCR; TCRdb stores in-frame clones only, minus some. The data hold a few hundred thousand clones, with roughly nine tenths observed a single time. What was sequenced was PBMCs or T cells enriched from blood (not recorded which). These receptors were taken from a man between 18 and 35 years old who had recovered from COVID-19.

The V and J genes are TRBV4-2 and TRBJ1-2; 9 positions agree with TRBD1. Losses at the gene ends were 5 bases for V and 6 bases for J; bases not matched to a gene: 10. The germline CDR1 and CDR2 sequences are LGHNA and YNFKEQ. The CDR3 has 15 amino acids. CDR3 in amino acids: CASSSTSDRGHGYTF. DNA for the CDR3: TGTGCCAGCAGCTCTACCTCGGACAGGGGTCATGGCTACACCTTC.

CDR3 DNA sequence: TGTGCCAGCAGTTTATTAGGAGGGCCCAATCAGCCCCAGCATTTT. It specifies CASSLLGGPNQPQHF. This chain links TRBV27 with TRBJ1-5; no reliable D call. The germline V gene encodes CDR1 MNHEY and CDR2 SMNVEV (reference sequence). This CDR3 comprises 15 residues. Trimming removed 1 base from V and 3 bases from J, with 10 bases in between.

This chain connects TRBV7-2 to TRBJ1-5; D unresolved. The CDR3 covers 12 residues. V lost 0 bases to trimming and J lost 7 bases, with 4 bases between them. Germline loops: CDR1 SGHTA, CDR2 FQGNSA. The CDR3 reads CASSLAQQPQHF. The DNA of the CDR3 is TGTGCCAGCAGCTTAGCACAACAGCCCCAGCATTTT. The full variable domain, rest sourced from reference TRBV7-2 and TRBJ1-5, is GAGVSQSPSNKVTEKGKDVELRCDPISGHTALYWYRQSLGQGLEFLIYFQGNSAPDKSGLPSDRFSAERTGGSVSTLTIQRTQQEDSAVYLCASSLAQQPQHFGDGTRLSIL.

The gene calls are TRBV5-1 and TRBJ2-7; D unclear. This CDR3 region has 13 residues. Trimming shortened V by 7 bases and J by 4 bases, and 15 bases separated the two germline ends. Germline CDR1 is SGHRS and CDR2 is YFSETQ. DNA of the CDR3: TGCGCCAGCCGTTTGCCAGGCGCATACGAGCAGTACTTC. Amino acid sequence: CASRLPGAYEQYF.

This clone was seen just once. The gene calls are TRBV6-5 and TRBJ2-1; D may be TRBD1 (5 bases). The V end lost 0 bases, the J end lost 6 bases, and 6 bases lay between the germline ends. Per germline, CDR1 MNHEY and CDR2 SVGAGI. The CDR3 totals 13 residues. As DNA, the CDR3 is TGTGCCAGCAGTTACTCCAGGGCCAATGAGCAGTTCTTC. Translation: CASSYSRANEQFF.

V gene TRBV6-1 combines with J gene TRBJ2-2, with TRBD2 identical over 7 bases. Germline values: CDR1 MNHNS, CDR2 SASEGT. V lost 0 bases, J lost 1 base, and 2 bases stayed unmatched. The CDR3 runs to 16 residues. The CDR3 reads CASSEAGGGNTGELFF. In nucleotides, the CDR3 is TGTGCCAGCAGTGAAGCTGGCGGGGGGAACACCGGGGAGCTGTTTTTT.

This clone was counted once. The V call is TRBV5-1, the J call TRBJ2-2; tentative D call: TRBD1 (5 bases). CDR1 is SGHRS and CDR2 is YFSETQ in the germline V gene. The CDR3 extends over 14 amino acids. Trimming took off 4 bases at V and 7 bases at J, with 14 bases between the two ends. The CDR3 loop is CASSGAGAGGELFF. DNA of the CDR3: TGCGCCAGCAGCGGCGCTGGGGCCGGCGGGGAGCTGTTTTTT.

The V gene is TRBV7-2, the J gene TRBJ2-1; 7 bases map to TRBD2. The CDR3 runs 16 residues. Germline CDR1 is SGHTA and CDR2 is FQGNSA. Trimming removed 0 bases from V and 8 bases from J; junction bases left unmatched: 10. CDR3 bases: TGTGCCAGCAGCTTAGCGGTGGGGGACTACCCGTATGAGCAGTTCTTC. Translation gives CASSLAVGDYPYEQFF. Complete variable domain (other parts from reference TRBV7-2 and TRBJ2-1): GAGVSQSPSNKVTEKGKDVELRCDPISGHTALYWYRQSLGQGLEFLIYFQGNSAPDKSGLPSDRFSAERTGGSVSTLTIQRTQQEDSAVYLCASSLAVGDYPYEQFFGPGTRLTVL.

The chain uses TRBV3-1 (or the pseudogene TRBV3-2) and TRBJ1-2; no firm D call. Trimming shortened V by 2 bases and J by 8 bases, and 12 bases separated the two germline ends. Germline V gene lookup returns CDR1 LGHDT and CDR2 YNNKEL (reference sequence). The CDR3 is 13 amino acids. In DNA, the CDR3 is TGTGCCAGCAGCCAAAGTAAATGGAGGGGCTACACCTTC. This encodes CASSQSKWRGYTF.

The gene calls are TRBV10-3 and TRBJ2-2, with 8 bases lining up with TRBD2. This CDR3 contains 18 residues. V shed 4 bases, J shed 4 bases, and the junction held 14 bases outside the gene matches. Per the germline V gene, CDR1 is ENHRY and CDR2 is SYGVKD. The CDR3 nucleotides are TGTGCCATCAGTGTTTCCATTAATAGCGGGAAGATCACCGGGGAGCTGTTTTTT. Translating it yields CAISVSINSGKITGELFF.

The rearrangement links TRBV18 to TRBJ2-1, with 7 bases matching TRBD1. The CDR3 consists of 15 residues. V trimming: 4 bases; J trimming: 5 bases; junction bases outside the gene matches: 8. Germline loops: CDR1 KGHSH, CDR2 LQKENI. CDR3 amino acids: CASSLPGQNDNEQFF. The CDR3, as DNA: TGTGCCAGCTCACTTCCGGGACAGAACGACAATGAGCAGTTCTTC.

The genes are TRBV19 and TRBJ2-1; 13 nucleotides line up with TRBD2. Germline assignment: CDR1 LNHDA and CDR2 SQIVND (reference sequence). CDR3 size: 18 residues. Trimming at V came to 3 bases and at J to 7 bases, leaving 12 bases not matched to a gene. As DNA, the CDR3 is TGTGCCAGTAGTATGGAGACTAGCGGGAGGACTCGAGGGAATGAGCAGTTCTTC. Translating it yields CASSMETSGRTRGNEQFF.

The chain joins TRBV5-5 to TRBJ1-5, with TRBD1 as a possible D gene (5 bases). V was pared by 1 base and J by 2 bases, with 13 bases between. This CDR3 has 16 amino acids. Germline CDR1 reads SGHKS; CDR2 reads YYEKEE (reference sequence). For the CDR3, the DNA is TGTGCCAGCAGCTTGTCTCTGGGGGGAGGCAATCAGCCCCAGCATTTT. Amino acids: CASSLSLGGGNQPQHF.

The chain combines TRBV9 with TRBJ2-7, with 7 bases lining up with TRBD2. With 4 bases clipped from V and 6 bases from J, the junction kept 4 bases outside the gene matches. Germline V gene sequence: CDR1 SGDLS, CDR2 YYNGEE. CDR3 size: 12 residues. DNA of the CDR3: TGTGCCAGCAGCTCCCCGGGGGGCGAGCAGTACTTC. Its protein product is CASSSPGGEQYF.

This clone was detected once. The gene calls are TRBV7-2 and TRBJ2-2; D is undetermined. CDR1 is SGHTA and CDR2 is FQGNSA in the germline V gene. V was trimmed by 2 bases and J by 4 bases, leaving 11 bases between them. CDR3 length equals 15 residues. The CDR3 bases are TGTGCCAGCAGCTTAAAATTTATCCTCACCGGGGAGCTGTTTTTT. Its protein product is CASSLKFILTGELFF.

The rearrangement links TRBV11-2 to TRBJ2-3; D possibly corresponds to TRBD1 (6 bases). Germline V CDR1 and CDR2: SGHAT, FQNNGV. Trimming shortened V by 2 bases and J by 7 bases, and 10 bases separated the two germline ends. The CDR3 contains 13 residues. This chain's CDR3 is CASSLTGQYTQYF. The CDR3 DNA follows: TGTGCCAGCAGCTTAACCGGACAGTATACGCAGTATTTT.

This clone appeared a single time. The chain has TRBV6-5 and TRBJ1-2, with D tentatively TRBD1 (6 bases). The germline V gene encodes CDR1 MNHEY and CDR2 SVGAGI. The CDR3 contains 13 residues. V was clipped by 5 bases and J by 2 bases, with 9 bases between them. For the CDR3, the DNA is TGTGCCAGCAGTCGGGGACACAACTATGGCTACACCTTC. Translated, it gives CASSRGHNYGYTF.

Comment on this clone: The junction departs from the called germline gene at one end, perhaps through a read error. J is TRBJ2-3 and V is TRBV19; D may be TRBD2 (5 bases). The germline gives CDR1 LNHDA, CDR2 SQIVND (reference sequence). The CDR3 spans 16 residues. The CDR3 spells CTSSIRDGAGTDTQYF. The CDR3 nucleotides are TGTACCAGTAGTATCCGGGATGGAGCTGGCACAGATACGCAGTATTTT.

This chain links TRBV7-8 with TRBJ2-2; TRBD2 aligns across 11 bases. This CDR3 has 19 amino acids. From germline, CDR1 is SGHVS and CDR2 FQNEAQ. The V and J ends lost 4 bases and 1 base, in that order; junction bases with no gene match: 11. CDR3 region: CASSSRLAGLVGNTGELFF. CDR3 DNA: TGTGCCAGCAGCTCCAGACTAGCGGGGTTGGTCGGGAACACCGGGGAGCTGTTTTTT.

V is TRBV7-6 and J is TRBJ2-2; 7 nucleotides align to TRBD1. The ends lost 5 bases at V and 6 bases at J; junction bases unmatched: 9. Germline values: CDR1 SGHVS, CDR2 FNYEAQ. This CDR3 is 15 amino acids long. CDR3 sequence (DNA): TGTGCCAGCAGCAGAACTAGGGACAGTCCCGGGGAGCTGTTTTTT. It translates to CASSRTRDSPGELFF. The variable domain in full, with the rest retrieved from reference TRBV7-6 and TRBJ2-2, is GAGVSQSPRYKVTKRGQDVALRCDPISGHVSLYWYRQALGQGPEFLTYFNYEAQQDKSGLPNDRFSAERPEGSISTLTIQRTEQRDSAMYRCASSRTRDSPGELFFGEGSRLTVL.

The rearrangement uses TRBV7-9 and TRBJ2-2; 7 bases fit TRBD1. Looked up from germline, CDR1 is SEHNR and CDR2 is FQNEAQ (reference sequence). There are 15 residues in the CDR3. The junction had 7 bases not matched to a gene; V was cut back by 4 bases and J by 5 bases. The CDR3 DNA is TGTGCCAGCAGCTCAGACAGGGCTTGGACCGGGGAGCTGTTTTTT. This translates into CASSSDRAWTGELFF.

The chain uses TRBV29-1 and TRBJ1-2; 10 bases are shared with TRBD1. The V gene's germline CDR1 is SQVTM and CDR2 ANQGSEA. With V trimmed by 0 bases and J by 4 bases, 8 bases remained unmatched. CDR3 length: 16 residues. CDR3 DNA: TGCAGCGTTGAAGATCCGGGACAGGGGATAGGCTATGGCTACACCTTC. It specifies CSVEDPGQGIGYGYTF.

V usage is TRBV7-8 and J usage is TRBJ2-7; the match to TRBD1 covers 8 bases. V lost 5 bases, J lost 3 bases, and 6 bases stayed unmatched. Germline values: CDR1 SGHVS, CDR2 FQNEAQ. This CDR3 contains 14 residues. The CDR3 spells CASSAGQEGYEQYF. CDR3 bases: TGTGCCAGCAGCGCGGGACAGGAGGGCTACGAGCAGTACTTC.

The rearrangement joins TRBV10-3 to TRBJ2-7; the match to TRBD1 covers 7 bases. CDR3 length equals 15 residues. Per germline, CDR1 ENHRY and CDR2 SYGVKD. The J segment lost 5 bases and the V segment lost 3 bases, leaving 10 bases of the junction unmatched. CDR3 nucleotides: TGTGCCATCAGTGACCCCCGGACAGGAGCCGACGAGCAGTACTTC. Amino acids: CAISDPRTGADEQYF.